This T cell receptor (beta chain) is from a study of cytomegalovirus exposure and HLA in healthy donors. Study information: A preliminary data release comprised around 85 million unique TCRs obtained from HLA-typed donors. Study-level findings and limits: TCR beta V- and J-gene trimming was later associated with a missense DCLRE1C variant.

With 60 Vbeta and 13 Jbeta primers, the PCR was carried out. This table comes from immunoSEQ multiplex PCR, and its TCRdb copy is limited to in-frame clones, with some not included. The sample has some 140,000 clones; roughly 77% are singletons. V lost 5 bases, J lost 2 bases, and 13 bases lay in between. This CDR3 spans 14 amino acids. Looked up from germline, CDR1 is SGHTA and CDR2 is FQGNSA. Comment on this clone: No antigen is known for it.

Healthy bone marrow donors made up the donor group. Nominal health characterized the donors when sampled, though unrecorded immune exposures were likely. The TCR was taken from a female donor in good health and CMV-seronegative. The source material was PBMCs. This chain joins TRBV7-2 and TRBJ2-7; D perhaps matches TRBD1 (6 bases). The CDR3 sequence is CASSLARGAYEQYF. CDR3 nucleotide sequence: TGTGCCAGCAGCCTTGCCAGGGGAGCCTACGAGCAGTACTTC.